Listed here is a single T cell receptor beta chain. Its antigen is unidentified. These data are taken from a study of shared clonotypes between healthy human individuals. Study-level points and caveats: Shared across four donors were around 5% of the naive CD4 clonotypes. Relative to clonotypes present in all four donors, those not shared had lower generation probabilities.

Partitioning of CD4+ cells yielded a CD45RA+ naive subset and a CD45RA-negative memory subset. The table came from immunoSEQ multiplex PCR; TCRdb's copy has only in-frame clones and leaves some out. In the table there are roughly 1,600,000 clones, 98% to 99% of which are singletons. This CDR3 comprises 16 residues. V dropped 4 bases and J dropped 8; count of bases not matched to a gene: 9. Germline CDR1 reads SGHRS; CDR2 reads YFSETQ. The clonotype originates from a man between 25 and 39 years old in good health. V usage is TRBV5-1 and J usage is TRBJ2-1, with 13 bases matching TRBD2. The material sequenced was naive CD4+ T cells sorted from blood. The subset denotes: CD45RA+ positively selected. CDR3 protein: CASSLGLAGLLDEQFF. Written as DNA, the CDR3 is TGCGCCAGCAGCCTGGGACTAGCGGGACTTCTAGATGAGCAGTTCTTC.